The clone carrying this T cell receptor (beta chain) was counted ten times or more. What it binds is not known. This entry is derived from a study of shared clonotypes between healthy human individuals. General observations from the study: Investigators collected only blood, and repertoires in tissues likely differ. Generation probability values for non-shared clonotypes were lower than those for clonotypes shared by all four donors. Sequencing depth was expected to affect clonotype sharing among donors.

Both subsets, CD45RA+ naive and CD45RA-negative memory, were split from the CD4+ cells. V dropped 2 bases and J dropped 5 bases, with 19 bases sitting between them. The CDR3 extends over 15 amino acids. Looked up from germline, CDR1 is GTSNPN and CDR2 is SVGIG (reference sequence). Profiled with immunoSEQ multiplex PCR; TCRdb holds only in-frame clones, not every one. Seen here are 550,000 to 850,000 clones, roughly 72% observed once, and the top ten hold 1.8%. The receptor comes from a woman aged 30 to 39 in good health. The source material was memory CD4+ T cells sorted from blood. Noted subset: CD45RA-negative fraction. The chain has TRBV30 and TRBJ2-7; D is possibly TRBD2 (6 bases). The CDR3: CAWSLRTTTSHEQYF. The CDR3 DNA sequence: TGTGCCTGGAGTTTGCGGACTACGACATCCCACGAGCAGTACTTC.